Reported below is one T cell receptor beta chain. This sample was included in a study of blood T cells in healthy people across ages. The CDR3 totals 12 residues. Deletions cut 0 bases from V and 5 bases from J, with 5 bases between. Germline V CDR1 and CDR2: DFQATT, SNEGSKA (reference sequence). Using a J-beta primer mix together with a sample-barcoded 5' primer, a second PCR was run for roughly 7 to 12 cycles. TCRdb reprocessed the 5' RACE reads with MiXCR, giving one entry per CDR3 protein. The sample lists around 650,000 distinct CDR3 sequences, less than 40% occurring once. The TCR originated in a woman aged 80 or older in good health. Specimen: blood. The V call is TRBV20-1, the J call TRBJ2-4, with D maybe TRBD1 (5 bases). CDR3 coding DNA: TGCAGTGCTAGAGACAGGGAAAACATTCAGTACTTC. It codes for CSARDRENIQYF.